The 2 T cell receptor beta chains presented below share a single source sample, sequenced in a study of blood T cell repertoires in COVID-19 (TCRdb year 2020). Library generation was performed with the immunoSEQ multiplex PCR assay. In TCRdb, the immuneACCESS table is reduced to in-frame sequences with V and J assigned. These tables do not hold every clone; where another copy was compared, an unresolved V gene accounts for under half, and the others remain unexplained. The sample yields roughly 450,000 clones; around 91% were counted once. The ten largest clones take up more than 0.55% of the sample. Sequencing input: PBMCs or T cells enriched from blood (not recorded which). Receptors originate from a man younger than 30 who had recovered from COVID-19.

The CDR3 is CASSQQQGAGEKLFF. Here the CDR3 DNA reads TGTGCCAGTAGTCAGCAACAGGGGGCGGGTGAAAAACTGTTTTTT. V and J are TRBV19 and TRBJ1-4, with 9 nucleotides matching TRBD1. The CDR3 sequence is 15 residues long. Germline V lookup: CDR1 LNHDA, CDR2 SQIVND (reference sequence). V lost 5 bases to trimming and J lost 7 bases; unmatched junction nucleotides: 8.

This sequence joins TRBV12-3 or TRBV12-4 and TRBJ1-2, with 7 nucleotides matching TRBD1. Trimming at V came to 7 bases and at J to 4 bases, leaving 3 bases not matched to a gene. The CDR3 extends over 12 amino acids. The DNA of the CDR3 is TGTGCCAGCACCCGGGACAGCTATGGCTACACCTTC. This sequence encodes CASTRDSYGYTF.